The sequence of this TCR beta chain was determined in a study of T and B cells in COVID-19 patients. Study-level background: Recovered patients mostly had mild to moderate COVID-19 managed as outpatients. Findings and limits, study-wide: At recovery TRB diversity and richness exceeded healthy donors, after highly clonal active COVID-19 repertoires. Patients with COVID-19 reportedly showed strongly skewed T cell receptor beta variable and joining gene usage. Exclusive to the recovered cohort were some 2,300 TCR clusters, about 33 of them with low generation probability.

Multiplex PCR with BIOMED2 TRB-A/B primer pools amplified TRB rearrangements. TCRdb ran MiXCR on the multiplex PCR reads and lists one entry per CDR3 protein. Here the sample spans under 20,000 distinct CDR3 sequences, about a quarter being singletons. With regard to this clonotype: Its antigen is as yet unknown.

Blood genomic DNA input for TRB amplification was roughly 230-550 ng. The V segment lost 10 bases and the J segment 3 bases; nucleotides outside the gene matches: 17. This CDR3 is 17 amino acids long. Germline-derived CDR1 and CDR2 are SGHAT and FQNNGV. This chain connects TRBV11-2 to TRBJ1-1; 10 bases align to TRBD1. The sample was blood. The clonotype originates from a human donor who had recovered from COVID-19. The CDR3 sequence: CATLPNRRDRGDTEAFF. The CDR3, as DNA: TGTGCCACTCTCCCCAATCGCCGGGACAGGGGCGACACTGAAGCTTTCTTT.